The 25 T cell receptor beta chains below come from one sample, sequenced in a study of T cell repertoires in cytomegalovirus infection. TCRdb used MiXCR to reprocess the reads, holding one entry per CDR3 protein. The data hold hundreds of thousands of distinct CDR3 sequences, with approximately 31% observed a single time. These receptors have no known antigen. Sequences were derived from cultured CD8+ T cells from PBMCs, sampled from culture after CMV antigen stimulation. The receptors here all came from a human donor in good health (CMV status not recorded). Some clones in this sample may be carry-over from other donors' samples.

This clonotype was detected a few times. The CDR3 nucleotides read TGTGCCAGCAGTCCTTATAGCGGGGGGGGCTGGGAGACCCAGTACTTC. This gives the protein CASSPYSGGGWETQYF. The chain employs TRBV12-3 or TRBV12-4 and TRBJ2-5, with 11 positions matching TRBD2. With V trimmed by 5 bases and J by 5 bases, 10 bases remained unmatched. This CDR3 region has 16 residues.

The genes are TRBV6-2 or TRBV6-3 and TRBJ2-1, with unresolved D. This CDR3 is built from 14 residues. The V end was cut by 0 bases, the J end by 6 bases, with 9 bases between. Germline values: CDR1 MNHEY, CDR2 SVGEGT. The CDR3 here is CASSYSGSPNEQFF. DNA for the CDR3: TGTGCCAGCAGTTACTCTGGCAGCCCCAATGAGCAGTTCTTC.

This clonotype was seen a few times. The rearrangement uses TRBV27 and TRBJ2-7, with a tentative D call TRBD1 (5 bases). The CDR3 sequence is 14 residues long. Germline loops: CDR1 MNHEY, CDR2 SMNVEV (reference sequence). Between the trimmed V and J ends, which lost 3 bases and 2 bases, there was a span of 11 bases. The CDR3 loop is CASSFKGITYEQYF. The CDR3 region has the DNA TGTGCCAGCAGTTTTAAGGGGATAACCTACGAGCAGTACTTC.

This clonotype occurred a few times. This sequence joins TRBV12-3 or TRBV12-4 and TRBJ1-5; maybe TRBD1 (6 bases). The V gene lost 5 bases and the J gene lost 6 bases, with 8 bases spanning the gap. CDR3 length equals 12 residues. In DNA, the CDR3 is TGTGCCAGCAGTACAGGGTTTCAGCCCCAGCATTTT. Its protein is CASSTGFQPQHF.

This clonotype appeared many times. The V and J genes are TRBV7-2 and TRBJ2-7; 10 nucleotides agree with TRBD1. Germline V gene sequence: CDR1 SGHTA, CDR2 FQGNSA. With 1 base clipped from V and 3 bases from J, the junction kept 3 bases outside the gene matches. This CDR3 region has 15 residues. The CDR3 DNA sequence: TGTGCCAGCAGCTTAGTGACAGGGGGCGACTACGAGCAGTACTTC. It is translated as CASSLVTGGDYEQYF.

This chain joins TRBV2 and TRBJ1-5; no clear D gene. Germline V gene data show CDR1 as SNHLY and CDR2 as FYNNEI. The CDR3 is 16 residues long. The ends were cut back, 3 bases at V and 0 bases at J, with 12 bases in the middle. The CDR3 region is CASSETTSYSNQPQHF. In DNA, the CDR3 is TGTGCCAGCAGTGAGACGACAAGTTATAGCAATCAGCCCCAGCATTTT.

Many counts were recorded for this clonotype. The chain employs TRBV27 and TRBJ2-7, with 9 bases aligning to TRBD1. The germline CDR1 and CDR2 sequences are MNHEY and SMNVEV (reference sequence). The CDR3 runs 13 residues. The V and J ends lost 6 bases and 4 bases, in that order; junction bases with no gene match: 4. The DNA for the CDR3 is TGTGCCAGCAGCTCCGGGACAGGGTACGAGCAGTACTTC. Translated: CASSSGTGYEQYF.

Concerning this clonotype: The junction differs from germline at one of its ends, possibly a read error. The V and J genes are TRBV7-7 and TRBJ2-1, with 10 bases identical to TRBD2. Germline V lookup: CDR1 SSHAT, CDR2 FNYEAQ (reference sequence). This CDR3 has 16 residues. CDR3 in DNA: TGTGCTAGCAGTTCAATTCTAGCGGGGGAGGACAATGAGCAGTTCTTC. Its translation: CASSSILAGEDNEQFF.

This rearrangement joins TRBV12-3 or TRBV12-4 to TRBJ1-1; 8 nucleotides agree with TRBD1. This CDR3 has 13 amino acids. The J segment lost 5 bases and the V segment lost 7 bases, leaving 6 bases of the junction unmatched. The CDR3 sequence is CASITGGWTEAFF. The DNA for the CDR3 is TGTGCCAGCATTACAGGGGGGTGGACTGAAGCTTTCTTT.

V usage is TRBV27 and J usage is TRBJ1-1, with D perhaps matching TRBD1 (6 bases). Per the germline V gene, CDR1 is MNHEY and CDR2 is SMNVEV (reference sequence). The CDR3 is made up of 12 amino acids. The ends were cut back, 7 bases at V and 1 base at J, with 7 bases in the middle. This chain's CDR3 is CASMGANTEAFF. The CDR3 nucleotides read TGTGCCAGCATGGGGGCGAACACTGAAGCTTTCTTT.

The genes are TRBV29-1 and TRBJ1-1, with D perhaps matching TRBD1 (5 bases). CDR3 length: 14 amino acids. CDR1 and CDR2 (germline): SQVTM, ANQGSEA. V was clipped by 4 bases and J by 0 bases, with 12 bases between them. In DNA form, the CDR3 reads TGCAGCGTTGCTAACAGGCAGATGAACACTGAAGCTTTCTTT. It codes for CSVANRQMNTEAFF. Complete variable domain (other parts from reference TRBV29-1 and TRBJ1-1): SAVISQKPSRDICQRGTSLTIQCQVDSQVTMMFWYRQQPGQSLTLIATANQGSEATYESGFVIDKFPISRPNLTFSTLTVSNMSPEDSSIYLCSVANRQMNTEAFFGQGTRLTVV.

This clonotype turned up a few times. The rearrangement joins TRBV4-2 to TRBJ1-2; unclear D gene. This CDR3 is 15 amino acids long. Deletions cut 1 base from V and 3 bases from J, with 12 bases between. Per the germline V gene, CDR1 is LGHNA and CDR2 is YNFKEQ. CDR3 amino acids: CASSQGEADDYGYTF. CDR3 nucleotides: TGTGCCAGCAGCCAAGGCGAGGCAGATGACTATGGCTACACCTTC.

This clonotype was observed many times. The genes are TRBV7-6 and TRBJ1-6; D call uncertain. Germline V gives CDR1 SGHVS, CDR2 FNYEAQ. This CDR3 has 15 residues. Trimming removed 4 bases from V and 10 bases from J, with 17 bases in between. The CDR3 DNA sequence: TGTGCCAGCAGCTCGACCGGGTCAGAGCGGTCACCCCTCCACTTT. It translates to CASSSTGSERSPLHF.

The V gene is TRBV6-6, the J gene TRBJ2-3; D assignment may be TRBD1 or TRBD2 (5 bases each). Trimming removed 1 base from V and 6 bases from J, with 14 bases in between. The length of the CDR3 is 15 residues. Germline values: CDR1 MNHNY, CDR2 SVGAGI (reference sequence). CDR3 nucleotides: TGTGCCAGCAGTTACTGGGACGGATTACAGGATACGCAGTATTTT. This translates into CASSYWDGLQDTQYF.

The rearrangement joins TRBV6-2 or TRBV6-3 to TRBJ1-2; the D gene is possibly TRBD1 (5 bases). The CDR3 length is 13 residues. CDR1 MNHEY and CDR2 SVGEGT come from the germline V gene. V was shortened by 2 bases and J by 4 bases, with 8 bases between the two germline ends. CDR3: CASSYGTSYGYTF. The CDR3 nucleotides are TGTGCCAGCAGTTACGGGACCTCCTATGGCTACACCTTC.

This clonotype was seen only a few times. The chain recombines TRBV19 with TRBJ1-1; a possible D gene is TRBD1 (6 bases). Trimming shortened V by 4 bases and J by 4 bases, and 13 bases separated the two germline ends. The CDR3 covers 14 residues. Germline V gene data show CDR1 as LNHDA and CDR2 as SQIVND (reference sequence). The CDR3 coding sequence is TGTGCCAGTAGTAGACAGGCTTATCTCACTGAAGCTTTCTTT. Amino acid sequence: CASSRQAYLTEAFF.

This clonotype was detected only a few times. The CDR3 DNA reads TGCGCCAGCAGCCAAGATCGGAACGGATTCTACGAGCAGTACTTC. Its translation is CASSQDRNGFYEQYF. This chain uses TRBV4-1 with TRBJ2-7; no reliable D call. The CDR3 sequence is 15 residues long. Per germline, CDR1 MGHRA and CDR2 YSYEKL. V was trimmed by 0 bases and J by 3 bases, leaving 12 bases between them.

This clonotype was picked up a small number of times. The chain carries TRBV5-4 and TRBJ2-7; 14 nucleotides agree with TRBD2. V lost 4 bases to trimming and J lost 1 base; unmatched junction nucleotides: 4. The germline V gene encodes CDR1 SGHNT and CDR2 YYREEE (reference sequence). The CDR3 sequence is 16 residues long. The CDR3 DNA follows: TGTGCCAGCAGCCCCGGGACTAGCGGGGGATCCTACGAGCAGTACGTC. It specifies CASSPGTSGGSYEQYV.

This clonotype was counted many times. The J gene is TRBJ1-2, the V gene TRBV28; weak D call: TRBD1 (5 bases). CDR3 length: 20 amino acids. Trimming removed 4 bases from V and 0 bases from J, with 27 bases in between. CDR1 is MDHEN and CDR2 is SYDVKM in the germline V gene. The DNA for the CDR3 is TGTGCCAGCAGTTCTCCAGGTCGGGGCCTTGCGCCTTTGGCTAACTATGGCTACACCTTC. Translating gives CASSSPGRGLAPLANYGYTF.

About this clonotype: A read error may be the cause here, since a much bigger clone is one base away. The chain joins TRBV12-3 or TRBV12-4 to TRBJ2-7; the D gene could be TRBD1 or TRBD2 (5 bases each). CDR3 length: 13 amino acids. V gave up 8 bases and J gave up 3 bases, with 14 bases separating them. CDR3 in amino acids: CASGTALYYEQYF. The CDR3 coding sequence is TGTGCCAGCGGGACGGCTTTATACTACGAGCAGTACTTC.

This clonotype was seen repeatedly, ten times or more. V is TRBV7-2 and J is TRBJ1-1, with 7 bases fitting TRBD1. The CDR3 contains 16 residues. With V trimmed by 3 bases and J by 6 bases, 13 bases remained unmatched. Germline CDR1 and CDR2: SGHTA and FQGNSA. In DNA form, the CDR3 reads TGTGCCAGCAGCTTCCTCAGTGACAGGGTGAGACCTGAAGCTTTCTTT. The encoded protein is CASSFLSDRVRPEAFF.

The chain joins TRBV7-9 to TRBJ2-2; D unresolved. The CDR3 covers 12 residues. CDR1 and CDR2 from the germline V gene are SEHNR and FQNEAQ (reference sequence). The CDR3 reads CAAAADPPELFF. The CDR3 DNA reads as TGTGCAGCTGCCGCCGACCCCCCGGAGCTGTTTTTT.

This chain connects TRBV19 to TRBJ1-1, with D perhaps matching TRBD1 (5 bases). V gave up 3 bases and J gave up 1 base, with 9 bases separating them. The CDR3 runs to 14 residues. Per the germline V gene, CDR1 is LNHDA and CDR2 is SQIVND (reference sequence). CDR3 sequence reads: CASSMGTENTEAFF. CDR3 nucleotides: TGTGCCAGTAGTATGGGGACGGAGAACACTGAAGCTTTCTTT.

The genes are TRBV29-1 and TRBJ1-2, with D unresolved. V lost 6 bases and J 6 bases, leaving 17 bases between the germline ends. This CDR3 is 13 amino acids long. Germline V gene data show CDR1 as SQVTM and CDR2 as ANQGSEA. CDR3 coding DNA: TGCAGCGTGAGAGGAGGGAGGTCGAATGGCTACACCTTC. Translated, it gives CSVRGGRSNGYTF. The full variable domain, completed using reference TRBV29-1 and TRBJ1-2, is SAVISQKPSRDICQRGTSLTIQCQVDSQVTMMFWYRQQPGQSLTLIATANQGSEATYESGFVIDKFPISRPNLTFSTLTVSNMSPEDSSIYLCSVRGGRSNGYTFGSGTRLTVV.

This clonotype has more than one count but fewer than ten. The chain carries TRBV6-5 and TRBJ1-1; D unclear. This CDR3 is 12 amino acids long. The germline V gene encodes CDR1 MNHEY and CDR2 SVGAGI. V gave up 10 bases and J gave up 1 base, with 10 bases separating them. The CDR3 sequence: CATATGNTEAFF. CDR3 sequence (DNA): TGTGCCACCGCTACTGGGAACACTGAAGCTTTCTTT.